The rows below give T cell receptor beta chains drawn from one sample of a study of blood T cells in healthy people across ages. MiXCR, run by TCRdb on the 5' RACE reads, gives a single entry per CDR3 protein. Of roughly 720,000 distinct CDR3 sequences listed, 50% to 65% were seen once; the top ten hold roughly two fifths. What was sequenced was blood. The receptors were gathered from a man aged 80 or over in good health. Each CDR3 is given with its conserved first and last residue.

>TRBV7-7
CASSLGAQLQETQYF
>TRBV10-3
CAISAGEKLFF
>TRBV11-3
CASSDGTSGLNYEQYF
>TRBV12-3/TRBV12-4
CASSVRVTYEQYF
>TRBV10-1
CASSPGQHSQPQHF
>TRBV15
CATSRDRRPYEQYF
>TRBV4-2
CASSQTSLSYNEQFF
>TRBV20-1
CSASLTSGFGGSNEQFF
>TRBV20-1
CSAITRDRSYEQYF
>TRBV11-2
CASSLGDRYEQYF
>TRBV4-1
CASSRETWASGTYEQYF
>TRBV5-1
CASSTDRTSYEQYF
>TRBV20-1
CSARDGGSRGYTF
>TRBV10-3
CAISERKGINEKLFF
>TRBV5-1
CASSLDGNYQETQYF
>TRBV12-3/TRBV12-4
CATPPEGSRVNQPQHF
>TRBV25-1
CASSLGRQGEKLFF
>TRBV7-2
CASSLGASAGVWNEQFF
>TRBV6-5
CASSSPHLAGGGDEQFF
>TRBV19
CASSPRTSGSAAVYEQYF
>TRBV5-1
CASSLGLAVSYEQYF
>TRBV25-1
CASSEIGTGSVFF
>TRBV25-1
CASSVPTGSNEKLFF
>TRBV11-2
CASSYGLAGGPRYAYF
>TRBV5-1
CASSLQPGTSLNEQFF
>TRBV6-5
CASSKDGVGKTQYF
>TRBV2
CASSEGGGDTGELFF
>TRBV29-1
CSVVPPPETLPQYF
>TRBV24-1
CATSDLRGTGEDNEQFF
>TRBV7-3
CASSWGASSYNEQFF
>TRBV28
CASSPSLAEAFF
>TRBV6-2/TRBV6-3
CASRGSGGYEQYF
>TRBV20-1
CSASLDSSGITDTQYF
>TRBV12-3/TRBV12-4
CASSLARHLNTEAFF
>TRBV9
CASSAGGGGEAFF
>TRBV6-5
CASSYSVSSNYGYTF
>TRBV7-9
CASSGPSGGAYNEQFF
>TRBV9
CASSPTPGGRGTDTQYF
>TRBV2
CASSGGAGGIYNEQFF
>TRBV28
CASSSQGISYGYTF
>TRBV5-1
CASSDGQATPYEQYF
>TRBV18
CASSLATGIQMEGQYF
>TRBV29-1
CSVDEGSTDTQYF